Listed here are 10 T cell receptor beta chains from one sample, sequenced in a study of T cells in Graves' hyperthyroidism and ophthalmopathy. The source material, RNA transcripts, was used to amplify TCR beta CDR3 regions. The TCR CDR3 first-round RT-PCR relied on the HTBI primer set. One entry per CDR3 protein, called by TCRdb with MiXCR from the multiplex PCR reads. The sample includes more than 500,000 distinct CDR3 sequences, approximately 16% of them seen just once. Sequencing was done on a sample of blood. These receptors originate from a woman aged 25 to 39 with Graves' ophthalmopathy.

This clonotype was seen at least ten times. The V call is TRBV3-1, the J call TRBJ2-3, with D hard to call. The CDR3 consists of 12 residues. V was pared by 2 bases and J by 5 bases, with 5 bases between. Germline CDR1 is LGHDT and CDR2 is YNNKEL (reference sequence). In DNA form, the CDR3 reads TGTGCCAGCAGCCAACCCCTAGATACGCAGTATTTT. Protein product: CASSQPLDTQYF.

The table lists this clonotype with a few counts. The V and J genes are TRBV20-1 and TRBJ1-1; perhaps TRBD1 as D (5 bases). The CDR3 sequence is 13 residues long. Trimming stripped 4 bases from V and 10 bases from J, with 19 bases between. CDR1 is DFQATT and CDR2 is SNEGSKA in the germline V gene (reference sequence). The CDR3 loop is CSANGATTFGAFF. The DNA for the CDR3 is TGCAGTGCTAACGGGGCGACTACTTTTGGAGCTTTCTTT.

The chain uses TRBV3-1 and TRBJ2-3; 9 nucleotides line up with TRBD1. This CDR3 has 20 residues. The V gene end was trimmed by 2 bases and the J gene end by 5 bases; junction bases not matched to a gene: 20. Germline V CDR1 and CDR2: LGHDT, YNNKEL (reference sequence). This CDR3 reads CASSQLTYRQGDSDRDTQYF. DNA for the CDR3: TGTGCCAGCAGCCAACTAACTTATCGACAGGGGGACTCCGACAGAGATACGCAGTATTTT.

This chain connects TRBV2 to TRBJ2-7, with TRBD2 as a possible D gene (6 bases). The CDR3 consists of 16 residues. V was pared by 0 bases and J by 2 bases, with 14 bases between. Germline CDR1 reads SNHLY; CDR2 reads FYNNEI. For the CDR3, the DNA is TGTGCCAGCAGTGAAGCGCGGGGTAGTGGGACCTACGAGCAGTACTTC. Amino acids: CASSEARGSGTYEQYF.

Regarding this clonotype: A much larger clone lies one base from this, so it may be a read error. The conserved closing phenylalanine or tryptophan is absent in this CDR3, likely reflecting a read error. The CDR3 nucleotides read TGTGCCAGCAGCCGAAGACAGGGAAATTCACCCCTCCACCTT. This codes for CASSRRQGNSPLHL. This rearrangement joins TRBV7-9 to TRBJ1-6; 7 nucleotides agree with TRBD1. V shed 5 bases and J 7 bases; nucleotides not matched to a gene: 5. The CDR3 sequence is 14 residues long. The germline V gene has CDR1 SEHNR and CDR2 FQNEAQ (reference sequence).

At least ten counts were recorded for this clonotype. The chain is built from TRBV7-2 and TRBJ1-2; tentative D call: TRBD1 (5 bases). CDR1 is SGHTA and CDR2 is FQGNSA in the germline V gene. Trimming took off 4 bases at V and 2 bases at J, with 11 bases between the two ends. The CDR3 loop spans 14 amino acids. For the CDR3, the DNA is TGTGCCAGCAGCTCCCATACAGGAAACTATGGCTACACCTTC. Amino acid sequence: CASSSHTGNYGYTF.

The chain uses TRBV19 and TRBJ1-2; 8 bases are shared with TRBD1. Germline assignment: CDR1 LNHDA and CDR2 SQIVND (reference sequence). The length of the CDR3 is 14 residues. Losses at the gene ends were 4 bases for V and 4 bases for J; bases not matched to a gene: 5. The CDR3 sequence: CASSTPRGLYGYTF. In nucleotides, the CDR3 is TGTGCCAGTAGTACACCCAGGGGGCTCTATGGCTACACCTTC.

This rearrangement joins TRBV6-1 to TRBJ2-7, with 9 bases aligning to TRBD2. Per germline, CDR1 MNHNS and CDR2 SASEGT. V lost 8 bases, J lost 4 bases, and 6 bases stayed unmatched. The CDR3 extends over 13 amino acids. The CDR3 spells CASQASGDYEQYF. Written as DNA, the CDR3 is TGTGCCAGCCAGGCTAGCGGGGATTACGAGCAGTACTTC.

This clonotype appeared a few times. Germline is not matched at one junction end, which may reflect a read error. The CDR3 DNA reads TGTGCCAGCAACCCTAGCGGGAGAGGGACCCAGTGCTTC. Its translation: CASNPSGRGTQCF. The rearrangement links TRBV12-3 or TRBV12-4 to TRBJ2-5, with 10 bases identical to TRBD2. This CDR3 comprises 13 residues.

The V gene is TRBV12-3 or TRBV12-4, the J gene TRBJ2-2, with D unclear. The CDR3 consists of 15 residues. V was shortened by 6 bases and J by 5 bases, with 16 bases between the two germline ends. The CDR3 loop reads CASSRNPLVTGELFF. In DNA form, the CDR3 reads TGTGCCAGCAGCCGAAACCCCCTAGTAACCGGGGAGCTGTTTTTT.